The 4 T cell receptor beta chains below were found in one sample sequenced in a study of blood T cell repertoires in COVID-19. Profiled with immunoSEQ multiplex PCR; TCRdb holds only in-frame clones, not every one. There are fewer than 85,000 clones in the sample; around 80% occur only once, and around 15% lies in the top ten. Sample: peripheral blood. The source is a woman between 55 and 75 years old with acute or convalescent COVID-19.

CDR3 loop: CASSLGEGGHGYTF. The CDR3 bases are TGTGCCAGCAGCTTGGGGGAGGGTGGGCATGGCTACACCTTC. The V and J genes are TRBV5-6 and TRBJ1-2; D unclear. Deletions cut 0 bases from V and 6 bases from J, with 12 bases between. CDR3 length equals 14 residues. Germline lookup yields CDR1 SGHDT and CDR2 YYEEEE. Filled out from reference TRBV5-6 and TRBJ1-2, the complete variable domain reads DAGVTQSPTHLIKTRGQQVTLRCSPKSGHDTVSWYQQALGQGPQFIFQYYEEEERQRGNFPDRFSGHQFPNYSSELNVNALLLGDSALYLCASSLGEGGHGYTFGSGTRLTVV.

The chain has TRBV25-1 and TRBJ1-2; D uncertain. The CDR3 extends over 13 amino acids. V was clipped by 5 bases and J by 2 bases, with 9 bases between them. Germline V CDR1 and CDR2: MGHDK, SYGVNS. The chain's CDR3 is CASSPNLNYGYTF. The CDR3 nucleotides read TGTGCCAGCAGTCCGAACTTAAACTATGGCTACACCTTC.

The CDR3 is CASSLTGINEKLFF. The CDR3 DNA sequence: TGTGCCAGCAGCTTAACGGGGATTAATGAAAAACTGTTTTTT. The chain joins TRBV7-2 to TRBJ1-4; unclear D gene. From germline, CDR1 is SGHTA and CDR2 FQGNSA. V shed 2 bases and J shed 4 bases, with 8 bases lying between them. The length of the CDR3 is 14 residues.

The gene calls are TRBV6-5 and TRBJ1-1; 7 bases match TRBD1. Germline V gene data show CDR1 as MNHEY and CDR2 as SVGAGI. The CDR3 runs 13 residues. V shed 5 bases and J 5 bases; nucleotides not matched to a gene: 5. CDR3 residues: CASSTGVRTEAFF. The CDR3 nucleotides read TGTGCCAGCAGTACAGGGGTGAGGACTGAAGCTTTCTTT.